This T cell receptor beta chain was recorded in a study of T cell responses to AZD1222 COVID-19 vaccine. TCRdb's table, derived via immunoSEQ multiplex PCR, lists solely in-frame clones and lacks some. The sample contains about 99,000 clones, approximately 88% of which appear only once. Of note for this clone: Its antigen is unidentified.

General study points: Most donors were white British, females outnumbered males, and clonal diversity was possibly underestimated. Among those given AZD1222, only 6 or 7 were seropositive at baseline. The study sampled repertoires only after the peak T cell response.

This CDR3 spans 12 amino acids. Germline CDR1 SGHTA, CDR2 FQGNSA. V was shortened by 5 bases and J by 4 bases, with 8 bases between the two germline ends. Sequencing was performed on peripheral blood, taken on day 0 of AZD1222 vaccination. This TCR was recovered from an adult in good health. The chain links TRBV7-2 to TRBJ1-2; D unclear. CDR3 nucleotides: TGTGCCAGCAGCATGGACGGCTATGGCTACACCTTC. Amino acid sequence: CASSMDGYGYTF.